The sequence of this T cell receptor beta chain was determined in a study of blood T cell repertoires in COVID-19. TCRdb keeps only in-frame clones here, not all; method: immunoSEQ multiplex PCR. In the table there are around 53,000 clones, about 83% of which are singletons. It was during active infection that Seattle patients were enrolled and then longitudinally followed. The clonotype originates from a woman aged 55 to 70 with COVID-19, enrolled during active disease. The sample comprised peripheral blood.

For the CDR3, the DNA is TGTGCCAGCAGCGCAGACCCGGGACAGGGGAACACTGAAGCTTTCTTT. As protein: CASSADPGQGNTEAFF. V usage is TRBV7-9 and J usage is TRBJ1-1, with TRBD1 matching 9 bases. The CDR3 contains 16 residues. Per germline, CDR1 SEHNR and CDR2 FQNEAQ (reference sequence). Trimming removed 5 bases from V and 1 base from J; junction bases left unmatched: 8.